This T cell receptor beta chain was identified in a study of T cell repertoires in cytomegalovirus infection. The wider study: Indicated by public TCR beta signatures were CMV infection and matching HLA type.

The CDR3 sequence is 16 residues long. V was pared by 2 bases and J by 4 bases, with 6 bases of the junction left unmatched. CDR1 is SGHRS and CDR2 is YFSETQ in the germline V gene. This clonotype has a handful of counts. TCRdb processed the reads anew with MiXCR; each CDR3 protein has one entry. There are about 530,000 distinct CDR3 sequences in the sample; more than 20% occur only once, and 13% lies in the top ten. The sequence derives from a human donor in good health (CMV status not recorded). Some clones in this sample may be carry-over from other donors' samples. The V gene is TRBV5-1, the J gene TRBJ2-2; 9 bases line up with TRBD1. Sequencing used PBMCs. CDR3 amino acids: CASSFRTGEGTGELFF. The CDR3 region has the DNA TGCGCCAGCAGCTTCCGGACAGGGGAGGGCACCGGGGAGCTGTTTTTT.